These 2 T cell receptor beta chains share one sample of origin, sequenced in a study of shared clonotypes between healthy human individuals. The data were produced by immunoSEQ multiplex PCR, yet TCRdb's version contains in-frame clones alone and is incomplete. The sample contains approximately 980,000 clones, over 75% of which appear only once. Sequencing was done on a sample of memory CD4+ T cells sorted from blood. Subset of the sample: CD45RA-negative fraction. Every receptor here comes from a man aged 18 to 29 in good health.

The rearrangement uses TRBV19 and TRBJ2-3, with D uncertain. Trimming stripped 6 bases from V and 2 bases from J, with 9 bases between. CDR1 is LNHDA and CDR2 is SQIVND in the germline V gene (reference sequence). CDR3 length: 13 residues. CDR3 loop: CASRLDPTDTQYF. The CDR3 DNA reads TGTGCCAGTAGATTAGACCCCACAGATACGCAGTATTTT. Full variable domain (rest looked up from reference TRBV19 and TRBJ2-3): DGGITQSPKYLFRKEGQNVTLSCEQNLNHDAMYWYRQDPGQGLRLIYYSQIVNDFQKGDIAEGYSVSREKKESFPLTVTSAQKNPTAFYLCASRLDPTDTQYFGPGTRLTVL.

J is TRBJ1-5 and V is TRBV10-1; 10 nucleotides agree with TRBD1. V shed 6 bases, J shed 11 bases, and the junction held 7 bases outside the gene matches. Germline V gene sequence: CDR1 WNHNN, CDR2 SYGVQD (reference sequence). The CDR3 spans 13 residues. The CDR3 DNA is TGCGCCAGCAGCCTTGGGACAGGGGATACCCAGCATTTT. Residues: CASSLGTGDTQHF.